One and the same sample provided the 13 T cell receptor beta chains below, sequenced in a study of T cell responses to AZD1222 COVID-19 vaccine. Here immunoSEQ multiplex PCR was the method, and the copy in TCRdb shows in-frame clones only, minus some. The sample comprises some 100,000 clones, 90% to 95% of which are singletons, and 4.5% rests with the top ten. Sequenced material: peripheral blood, taken on day 0 of AZD1222 vaccination. These TCRs come from an adult in good health.

The CDR3 coding sequence is TGCGCCAGCAGCCAAGCGGCCGGATCCTACGAGCAGTACTTC. Translation gives CASSQAAGSYEQYF. This chain uses TRBV4-1 with TRBJ2-7, with no clear D. This CDR3 is built from 14 residues. Deletions cut 1 base from V and 1 base from J, with 8 bases between. The germline CDR1 and CDR2 sequences are MGHRA and YSYEKL.

The chain employs TRBV4-1 and TRBJ2-7; no definite D call. The CDR3 has 14 amino acids. Germline V gene sequence: CDR1 MGHRA, CDR2 YSYEKL. V lost 4 bases and J lost 7, with 17 bases in between. As DNA, the CDR3 is TGCGCCAGCAGCCCTAAGTCCGACGCTTCGGAGCAGTACTTC. The encoded protein is CASSPKSDASEQYF.

V gene TRBV5-4 combines with J gene TRBJ1-1; a possible D gene is TRBD1 (5 bases). The CDR3 length is 14 residues. Trimming left V 4 bases short and J 3 bases short, with 13 bases between. Per germline, CDR1 SGHNT and CDR2 YYREEE (reference sequence). In DNA form, the CDR3 reads TGTGCCAGCAGCACAAAAATAGGGGACACTGAAGCTTTCTTT. This codes for CASSTKIGDTEAFF.

This clone was seen just once. V and J are TRBV6-2 or TRBV6-3 and TRBJ2-6; 8 nucleotides match TRBD1. The germline CDR1 and CDR2 sequences are MNHEY and SVGEGT. The CDR3 sequence is 17 residues long. V lost 1 base and J lost 4; bases outside the gene matches: 6. The CDR3 region is CASSYWQGAPGANVLTF. The CDR3 DNA follows: TGTGCCAGCAGTTACTGGCAGGGGGCGCCGGGGGCCAACGTCCTGACTTTC.

The rearrangement joins TRBV6-5 to TRBJ2-3, with D perhaps TRBD2 (7 bases). CDR1 and CDR2 (germline): MNHEY, SVGAGI. Trimming pared 5 bases from V and 4 bases from J, leaving 13 bases between. The CDR3 is made up of 14 amino acids. The CDR3 reads CASSLGGAADTQYF. The CDR3 DNA is TGTGCCAGCAGTCTTGGGGGGGCCGCAGATACGCAGTATTTT.

The V and J genes are TRBV5-1 and TRBJ1-4; 7 bases are shared with TRBD1. CDR1 is SGHRS, CDR2 YFSETQ, per germline. This CDR3 spans 14 amino acids. Trimming removed 0 bases from V and 7 bases from J; junction bases left unmatched: 3. CDR3: CASSLAGGGEKLFF. The CDR3 DNA follows: TGCGCCAGCAGCTTGGCAGGGGGAGGTGAAAAACTGTTTTTT.

The chain has TRBV7-2 and TRBJ1-3; 8 bases are shared with TRBD1. CDR1 and CDR2 from the germline V gene are SGHTA and FQGNSA. With 5 bases clipped from V and 2 bases from J, the junction kept 5 bases outside the gene matches. This CDR3 comprises 15 residues. The CDR3 loop reads CASSHRGLAGNTIYF. CDR3 bases: TGTGCCAGCAGCCACAGGGGGTTAGCTGGAAACACCATATATTTT.

On this clone itself: The same CDR3 is also encoded by other DNA sequences in this sample. The V and J genes are TRBV29-1 and TRBJ1-2; 9 bases agree with TRBD1. The CDR3 extends over 13 amino acids. Germline lookup yields CDR1 SQVTM and CDR2 ANQGSEA. With 5 bases clipped from V and 2 bases from J, the junction kept 3 bases outside the gene matches. CDR3 loop: CSVPDRGNYGYTF. DNA for the CDR3: TGCAGCGTTCCGGACAGGGGAAACTATGGCTACACCTTC.

The chain is built from TRBV13 and TRBJ2-5, with 8 bases lining up with TRBD1. Losses at the gene ends were 5 bases for V and 2 bases for J; bases not matched to a gene: 7. Germline values: CDR1 PRHDT, CDR2 FYEKMQ (reference sequence). This CDR3 region has 15 residues. CDR3 protein: CASSRTGSGQETQYF. The CDR3 region has the DNA TGTGCCAGCAGCCGGACAGGGTCTGGGCAAGAGACCCAGTACTTC.

This clone was found once. The chain has TRBV5-6 and TRBJ2-5, with D maybe TRBD2 (5 bases). The CDR3 runs to 16 residues. CDR1 is SGHDT and CDR2 is YYEEEE in the germline V gene. Trimming stripped 0 bases from V and 2 bases from J, with 14 bases between. The CDR3 loop reads CASSLGPHRGQETQYF. CDR3 coding DNA: TGTGCCAGCAGCTTGGGGCCACATCGCGGGCAAGAGACCCAGTACTTC. The full variable domain, in which reference TRBV5-6 and TRBJ2-5 provide the parts outside the CDR3, is DAGVTQSPTHLIKTRGQQVTLRCSPKSGHDTVSWYQQALGQGPQFIFQYYEEEERQRGNFPDRFSGHQFPNYSSELNVNALLLGDSALYLCASSLGPHRGQETQYFGPGTRLLVL.

The gene calls are TRBV5-4 and TRBJ1-2; D is unresolved. The CDR3 runs to 15 residues. Trimming took off 4 bases at V and 2 bases at J, with 15 bases between the two ends. Germline loops: CDR1 SGHNT, CDR2 YYREEE (reference sequence). This chain's CDR3 is CASSTTDYPNYGYTF. DNA for the CDR3: TGTGCCAGCAGCACGACTGATTACCCCAACTATGGCTACACCTTC. Together with reference TRBV5-4 and TRBJ1-2, the CDR3 gives the full variable domain: ETGVTQSPTHLIKTRGQQVTLRCSSQSGHNTVSWYQQALGQGPQFIFQYYREEENGRGNFPPRFSGLQFPNYSSELNVNALELDDSALYLCASSTTDYPNYGYTFGSGTRLTVV.

The rearrangement joins TRBV25-1 to TRBJ1-2; 8 nucleotides align to TRBD1. Per the germline V gene, CDR1 is MGHDK and CDR2 is SYGVNS. The CDR3 spans 15 residues. Trimming cost V 6 bases and J 2 bases; bases outside gene matches: 8. The CDR3 region has the DNA TGTGCCAGCAGGACAGGGGCGGGGGACAACTATGGCTACACCTTC. Protein product: CASRTGAGDNYGYTF.

V gene TRBV6-2 or TRBV6-3 combines with J gene TRBJ1-5; 8 nucleotides agree with TRBD1. Unmatched junction bases numbered 8, after V lost 5 bases and J lost 2 bases. This CDR3 spans 16 amino acids. Germline CDR1 reads MNHEY; CDR2 reads SVGEGT. This chain's CDR3 is CASSTPDRAGNQPQHF. The CDR3 coding sequence is TGTGCCAGCAGTACTCCGGACAGGGCTGGCAATCAGCCCCAGCATTTT.